Listed below are T cell receptor beta chains from one sample, sequenced in a study of T cell responses to AZD1222 COVID-19 vaccine. TCRdb keeps only in-frame clones here, not all; method: immunoSEQ multiplex PCR. The sample holds approximately 150,000 clones, about 92% seen once. The sequencing here drew on peripheral blood, taken on day 0 of AZD1222 vaccination. The source of these receptors is an adult in good health. The CDR3 runs from the conserved cysteine through the conserved F or W. The D gene is left open where the match is weak. Clone size is given for some rows only: seen once, a few or many times, or a class if the clone is expanded.

CASSLIRGRGEKLFF | TGTGCCAGCAGTTTAATACGGGGGCGCGGTGAAAAACTGTTTTTT | TRBJ1-4 | - | TRBV27 | once
CSVLAGGNNEQFF | TGCAGCGTTTTAGCGGGAGGGAACAATGAGCAGTTCTTC | TRBJ2-1 | TRBD2 | TRBV29-1 | -
CAISGQGLDGYTF | TGTGCCATCAGTGGGCAGGGTCTGGATGGCTACACCTTC | TRBJ1-2 | - | TRBV10-3 | few
CASSSDREKLFF | TGTGCCAGCAGCTCCGACAGGGAAAAACTGTTTTTT | TRBJ1-4 | - | TRBV28 | -
CASSLGRTDTQYF | TGTGCCAGCAGCTTAGGTCGTACAGATACGCAGTATTTT | TRBJ2-3 | - | TRBV7-6 | -
CASSIGLVRGPGGYTF | TGTGCCAGCAGCATTGGACTGGTCAGGGGGCCTGGTGGCTACACCTTC | TRBJ1-2 | TRBD1 | TRBV5-4 | once
CASSLAGQGAGNTIYF | TGTGCCAGCAGCTTAGCCGGACAGGGCGCTGGAAACACCATATATTTT | TRBJ1-3 | TRBD1 | TRBV7-8 | -
CASSFHGEMNNSPLHF | TGCGCCAGCAGCTTTCATGGGGAGATGAATAATTCACCCCTCCACTTT | TRBJ1-6 | - | TRBV5-1 | few
CASSPSGHEQYF | TGTGCCAGCAGCCCAAGCGGCCACGAGCAGTACTTC | TRBJ2-7 | - | TRBV7-9 | -
CASSRGLEPGATQYF | TGTGCCAGCAGTCGGGGACTGGAGCCCGGAGCAACGCAGTATTTT | TRBJ2-3 | - | TRBV6-5 | -
CASSLAETTAETQYF | TGTGCCAGCAGCTTAGCGGAGACTACGGCGGAGACCCAGTACTTC | TRBJ2-5 | - | TRBV11-3 | -
CASSEPGDGNTIYF | TGTGCCAGCAGTGAACCAGGGGACGGAAACACCATATATTTT | TRBJ1-3 | - | TRBV25-1 | -
CASRIAGGSQNEQFF | TGTGCCAGCAGGATAGCGGGAGGGAGTCAGAATGAGCAGTTCTTC | TRBJ2-1 | TRBD2 | TRBV11-2 | -
CASSPTWQGRNNQPQHF | TGTGCCAGCTCACCAACATGGCAGGGACGTAACAATCAGCCCCAGCATTTT | TRBJ1-5 | - | TRBV18 | -
CASRRGGNEQFF | TGTGCCAGCAGGAGGGGGGGAAATGAGCAGTTCTTC | TRBJ2-1 | - | TRBV2 | -
CASSLGNTNNEQFF | TGTGCCAGCAGCCTAGGGAACACGAACAATGAGCAGTTCTTC | TRBJ2-1 | - | TRBV27 | medium-sized
CASSLGGDVSYEQYF | TGTGCCAGCAGCTTAGGGGGGGACGTTTCCTACGAGCAGTACTTC | TRBJ2-7 | - | TRBV11-3 | -
CASSPDSANEKLFF | TGTGCCAGCTCACCAGATTCTGCTAATGAAAAACTGTTTTTT | TRBJ1-4 | - | TRBV18 | once
CASRGRQGSNQPQHF | TGTGCCAGTAGGGGCAGACAGGGAAGCAATCAGCCCCAGCATTTT | TRBJ1-5 | TRBD1 | TRBV19 | -
CASSLELAGANEQFF | TGCGCCAGCAGCTTGGAACTAGCGGGAGCCAATGAGCAGTTCTTC | TRBJ2-1 | TRBD2 | TRBV5-1 | -